The text below deals with one TCR beta chain. Sequencing used immunoSEQ multiplex PCR; TCRdb keeps in-frame clones, though not all of them. The sample records about 33,000 clones, over 80% being singletons. The sample comes from a study of T cell changes during pregnancy in multiple sclerosis. Deletions cut 1 base from V and 4 bases from J, with 22 bases between. The CDR3 is 18 residues long. Germline V gene sequence: CDR1 SGHDN, CDR2 FVKESK. The chain links TRBV14 to TRBJ2-5, with D tentatively TRBD2 (7 bases). The clonotype was recovered from a female donor in good health, enrolled as a control in a pregnancy study. The sequencing used CD4+ T cells from peripheral blood mononuclear cells, collected in the third trimester of pregnancy. The CDR3 sequence is CASSQGGGRERVGETQYF. The CDR3 region has the DNA TGTGCCAGCAGCCAAGGGGGGGGGCGGGAGAGGGTTGGAGAGACCCAGTACTTC.